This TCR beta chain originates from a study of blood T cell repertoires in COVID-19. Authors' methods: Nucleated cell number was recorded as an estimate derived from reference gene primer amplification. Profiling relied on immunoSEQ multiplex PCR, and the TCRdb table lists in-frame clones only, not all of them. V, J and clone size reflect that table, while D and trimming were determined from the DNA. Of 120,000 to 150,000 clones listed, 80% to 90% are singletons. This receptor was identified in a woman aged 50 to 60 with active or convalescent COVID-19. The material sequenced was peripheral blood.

CDR3 bases: TGTGCCAGCAGTTACGGGGGGGTGGACAAAAACATTCAGTACTTC. As protein: CASSYGGVDKNIQYF. The J gene is TRBJ2-4, the V gene TRBV6-2 or TRBV6-3; the match to TRBD2 covers 7 bases. The germline gives CDR1 MNHEY, CDR2 SVGEGT. V was pared by 2 bases and J by 3 bases, with 4 bases of the junction left unmatched. The CDR3 covers 15 residues.